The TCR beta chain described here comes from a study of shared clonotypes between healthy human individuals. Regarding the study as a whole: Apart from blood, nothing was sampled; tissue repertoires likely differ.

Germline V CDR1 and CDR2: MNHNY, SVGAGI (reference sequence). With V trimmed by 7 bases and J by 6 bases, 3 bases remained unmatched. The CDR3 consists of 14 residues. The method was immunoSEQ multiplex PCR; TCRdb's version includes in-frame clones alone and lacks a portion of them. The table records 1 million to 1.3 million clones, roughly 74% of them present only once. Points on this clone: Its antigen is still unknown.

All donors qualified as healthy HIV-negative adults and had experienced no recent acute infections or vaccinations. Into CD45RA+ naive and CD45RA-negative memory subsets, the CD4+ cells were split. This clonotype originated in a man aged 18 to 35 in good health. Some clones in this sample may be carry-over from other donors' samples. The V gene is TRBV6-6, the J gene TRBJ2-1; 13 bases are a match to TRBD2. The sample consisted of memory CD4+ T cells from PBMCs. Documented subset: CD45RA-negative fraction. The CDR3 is CASKTSGRANEQFF. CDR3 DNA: TGTGCCAGCAAAACTAGCGGGAGGGCCAATGAGCAGTTCTTC.